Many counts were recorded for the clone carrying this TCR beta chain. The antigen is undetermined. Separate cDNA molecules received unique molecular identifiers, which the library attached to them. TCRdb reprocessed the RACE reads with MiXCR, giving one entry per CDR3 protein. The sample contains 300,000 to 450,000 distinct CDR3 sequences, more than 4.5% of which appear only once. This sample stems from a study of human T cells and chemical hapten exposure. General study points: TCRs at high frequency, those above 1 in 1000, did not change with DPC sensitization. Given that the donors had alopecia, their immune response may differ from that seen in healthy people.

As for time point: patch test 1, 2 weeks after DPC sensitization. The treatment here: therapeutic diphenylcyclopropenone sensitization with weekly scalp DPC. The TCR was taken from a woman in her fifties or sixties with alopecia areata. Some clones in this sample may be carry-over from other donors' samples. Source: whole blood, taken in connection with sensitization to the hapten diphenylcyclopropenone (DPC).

As DNA, the CDR3 is TGTGCCAGCGTTTCCCAAGGGCAGCACACTGAAGCTTTCTTT. This encodes CASVSQGQHTEAFF. The chain carries TRBV12-3 or TRBV12-4 and TRBJ1-1; D is unresolved. The CDR3 extends over 14 amino acids. Trimming took 8 bases from V and 3 from J, leaving 16 bases between them.